These T cell receptor beta chains were read from a single sample in a study of blood T cell repertoires in COVID-19. TCRdb keeps only in-frame clones here, not all; method: immunoSEQ multiplex PCR. The sample carries 45,000 to 65,000 clones, roughly 79% recorded once. The sequenced sample was peripheral blood. Every receptor here comes from a man aged 55 to 70 with acute or convalescent COVID-19. Both conserved end residues are part of each CDR3. Fields, in order: CDR3 length, J gene, V gene, CDR3 protein.

cdr3_length: 14; j_call: TRBJ1-3; v_call: TRBV7-8; cdr3_aa: CASSLGGPGNTIYF
cdr3_length: 12; j_call: TRBJ1-4; v_call: TRBV2; cdr3_aa: CASSTTGVKLFF
cdr3_length: 13; j_call: TRBJ2-6; v_call: TRBV6-5; cdr3_aa: CASGGQLANVLTF
cdr3_length: 15; j_call: TRBJ1-1; v_call: TRBV5-4; cdr3_aa: CASSSVVTGNTEAFF
cdr3_length: 15; j_call: TRBJ2-2; v_call: TRBV5-1; cdr3_aa: CASSLGPAGAGELFF
cdr3_length: 16; j_call: TRBJ2-3; v_call: TRBV24-1; cdr3_aa: CATSSVRAGFTDTQYF
cdr3_length: 14; j_call: TRBJ1-2; v_call: TRBV29-1; cdr3_aa: CSALESDSLYGYTF
cdr3_length: 16; j_call: TRBJ1-2; v_call: TRBV5-5; cdr3_aa: CASSLAGGNYGYGYTF
cdr3_length: 16; j_call: TRBJ2-1; v_call: TRBV7-3; cdr3_aa: CASSSRGFSSYNEQFF
cdr3_length: 15; j_call: TRBJ1-1; v_call: TRBV18; cdr3_aa: CASSPFEGSDTEAFF
cdr3_length: 14; j_call: TRBJ2-7; v_call: TRBV9; cdr3_aa: CASSPDRSSYEQYF
cdr3_length: 14; j_call: TRBJ2-7; v_call: TRBV5-1; cdr3_aa: CASSWGQGGNEQYF
cdr3_length: 14; j_call: TRBJ1-2; v_call: TRBV6-1; cdr3_aa: CASSEVGGREGYTF
cdr3_length: 18; j_call: TRBJ2-5; v_call: TRBV4-2; cdr3_aa: CASSPMMTSGGDQETQYF
cdr3_length: 16; j_call: TRBJ2-2; v_call: TRBV11-3; cdr3_aa: CASSRSGGKNTGELFF
cdr3_length: 14; j_call: TRBJ1-6; v_call: TRBV5-4; cdr3_aa: CASSLDGEYSPLHF
cdr3_length: 16; j_call: TRBJ1-3; v_call: TRBV7-9; cdr3_aa: CASSLRPGQQGNTIYF
cdr3_length: 16; j_call: TRBJ2-6; v_call: TRBV6-2/TRBV6-3; cdr3_aa: CASSDRGVSGANVLTF
cdr3_length: 14; j_call: TRBJ2-1; v_call: TRBV15; cdr3_aa: CATSRPLGVDEQFF
cdr3_length: 15; j_call: TRBJ2-1; v_call: TRBV30; cdr3_aa: CAWGRASGGDNEQFF
cdr3_length: 14; j_call: TRBJ1-2; v_call: TRBV2; cdr3_aa: CASSDAGIPYGYTF
cdr3_length: 14; j_call: TRBJ1-4; v_call: TRBV19; cdr3_aa: CASIPTGGTEKLFF
cdr3_length: 17; j_call: TRBJ2-7; v_call: TRBV9; cdr3_aa: CASSPSGGSGGPWEQYF
cdr3_length: 14; j_call: TRBJ2-5; v_call: TRBV10-2; cdr3_aa: CASSSDRGGETQYF
cdr3_length: 15; j_call: TRBJ1-4; v_call: TRBV19; cdr3_aa: CASSDRGRGNEKLFF
cdr3_length: 15; j_call: TRBJ1-2; v_call: TRBV6-6; cdr3_aa: CASSYSGGVGGGYTF
cdr3_length: 16; j_call: TRBJ2-3; v_call: TRBV11-3; cdr3_aa: CASSLDGGSVADTQYF
cdr3_length: 15; j_call: TRBJ1-5; v_call: TRBV7-2; cdr3_aa: CASSLEAGWAQPQHF
cdr3_length: 17; j_call: TRBJ2-6; v_call: TRBV11-2; cdr3_aa: CASLWGRLNSGANVLTF
cdr3_length: 12; j_call: TRBJ1-2; v_call: TRBV6-5; cdr3_aa: CASSYSRLGYTF